This T cell receptor (beta chain) was identified during a study of blood T cell repertoires in COVID-19. The wider study: T cells, B-cell-depleted T cells, or PBMCs provided the cDNA or gDNA that served as material.

The table came from immunoSEQ multiplex PCR; TCRdb's copy has only in-frame clones and leaves some out. The data hold tens of thousands of clones, with around 87% observed a single time. This CDR3 is 15 amino acids long. Trimming took 6 bases from V and 3 from J; bases not matched to a gene: 8. The germline V gene has CDR1 MNHEY and CDR2 SMNVEV (reference sequence). The TCR sequence derives from a man between 60 and 75 years old with acute or convalescent COVID-19. J is TRBJ1-3 and V is TRBV27; 7 bases align to TRBD1. Input material: peripheral blood. DNA of the CDR3: TGTGCCAGCAGCCGGACAGGAGGTTTTGGAAACACCATATATTTT. Its protein is CASSRTGGFGNTIYF.